The present T cell receptor (beta chain) was sequenced within a study of cytomegalovirus exposure and HLA in healthy donors. The CDR3 spans 16 residues. V shed 2 bases and J 4 bases; nucleotides not matched to a gene: 8. The germline V gene encodes CDR1 ENHRY and CDR2 SYGVKD. Primers: 60 Vbeta forward and 13 Jbeta reverse. The data were produced by immunoSEQ multiplex PCR, yet TCRdb's version contains in-frame clones alone and is incomplete. The repertoire holds under 250,000 clones, with 65% to 90% as singletons. The clonotype comes from a woman aged 45-59 years in good health and CMV-seronegative. The sequencing sample was made of PBMCs. V is TRBV10-3 and J is TRBJ1-1; 9 bases match TRBD1. CDR3 sequence: CAISEGQGKSVTEAFF. The CDR3 DNA is TGTGCCATCAGTGAGGGACAGGGGAAGTCTGTCACTGAAGCTTTCTTT.